The 31 T cell receptor beta chains given below trace back to one sample, sequenced in a study of shared clonotypes between healthy human individuals. The data were produced by immunoSEQ multiplex PCR, yet TCRdb's version contains in-frame clones alone and is incomplete. The table has about 580,000 clones, 95% to 98% seen once; the top ten hold 0.3%. Naive CD8 cells lacked CD45RO and underwent positive selection for CCR7, leaving out terminally differentiated effector memory CD45RA+ cells. Sequences were obtained from naive CD8+ T cells sorted from blood. The origin of the receptors is a man younger than 45 in good health.

V is TRBV5-4 and J is TRBJ2-1, with 10 bases matching TRBD2. Germline values: CDR1 SGHNT, CDR2 YYREEE (reference sequence). V gave up 0 bases and J gave up 2 bases; unmatched junction bases: 2. The CDR3 spans 16 residues. CDR3 coding DNA: TGTGCCAGCAGCTTGGGACTAGCGGGCCCCTACAATGAGCAGTTCTTC. It yields the protein CASSLGLAGPYNEQFF.

The J gene is TRBJ2-1, the V gene TRBV7-9; D is undetermined. Germline lookup yields CDR1 SEHNR and CDR2 FQNEAQ (reference sequence). The CDR3 is 13 amino acids. Trimming took off 2 bases at V and 6 bases at J, with 8 bases between the two ends. DNA of the CDR3: TGTGCCAGCAGCTTAAAGGGTAGCAATGAGCAGTTCTTC. Protein product: CASSLKGSNEQFF.

The rearrangement links TRBV7-6 to TRBJ2-5; D ambiguous. V dropped 2 bases and J dropped 2 bases, with 9 bases sitting between them. The CDR3 totals 14 residues. Germline CDR1 reads SGHVS; CDR2 reads FNYEAQ. CDR3 in DNA: TGTGCCAGCAGCTTATTTGGAAATCAAGAGACCCAGTACTTC. It is translated as CASSLFGNQETQYF.

The J gene is TRBJ2-2, the V gene TRBV27; 8 nucleotides match TRBD2. J lost 2 bases, V lost 2 bases, and 1 base had no gene match. CDR3 length: 15 residues. CDR1 MNHEY and CDR2 SMNVEV come from the germline V gene (reference sequence). The CDR3 DNA is TGTGCCAGCAGTTTAAGCGGGGGCAACACCGGGGAGCTGTTTTTT. Translating it yields CASSLSGGNTGELFF.

The rearrangement links TRBV25-1 to TRBJ2-5, with D perhaps given as TRBD1 or TRBD2 (5 bases each). Germline CDR1 and CDR2: MGHDK and SYGVNS. This CDR3 has 15 amino acids. Trimming pared 4 bases from V and 4 bases from J, leaving 16 bases between. The CDR3 nucleotides read TGTGCCAGCAGTGTCACGACAGTGAGGGGAGAGACCCAGTACTTC. It yields the protein CASSVTTVRGETQYF.

The chain is built from TRBV14 and TRBJ2-7; maybe TRBD1 (5 bases). V lost 5 bases to trimming and J lost 2 bases, with 10 bases between them. The CDR3 is 13 amino acids. Germline V lookup: CDR1 SGHDN, CDR2 FVKESK. The CDR3 DNA reads as TGTGCCAGCAGCTGGGGCACCGCCTACGAGCAGTACTTC. This translates into CASSWGTAYEQYF.

The chain carries TRBV11-3 and TRBJ2-1; D remains unclear. This CDR3 is built from 11 residues. The germline V gene encodes CDR1 SGHNT and CDR2 YENEEA. Trimming removed 5 bases at V and 11 bases at J, with 10 bases between. CDR3 nucleotide sequence: TGTGCCAGCAGCCTCGACGGACAGCAGTTCTTC. It encodes CASSLDGQQFF.

This clone was recorded once. The CDR3 region is CSVVEGAGEKLFF. As DNA, the CDR3 is TGCAGCGTTGTGGAGGGGGCGGGTGAAAAACTGTTTTTT. The V call is TRBV29-1, the J call TRBJ1-4; 7 nucleotides agree with TRBD1. Trimming removed 4 bases from V and 7 bases from J; junction bases left unmatched: 6. The CDR3 is made up of 13 amino acids. The V gene's germline CDR1 is SQVTM and CDR2 ANQGSEA.

The chain joins TRBV27 to TRBJ1-4; TRBD1 is a possible D gene (5 bases). The CDR3 length is 15 residues. V lost 5 bases, J lost 5 bases, and 15 bases lay in between. Germline CDR1 and CDR2: MNHEY and SMNVEV (reference sequence). For the CDR3, the DNA is TGTGCCAGCAGTACCAGACAGCTCCGGAATGAAAAACTGTTTTTT. Residues: CASSTRQLRNEKLFF.

V and J are TRBV7-9 and TRBJ2-5, with D perhaps being TRBD1 or TRBD2 (6 bases each). The CDR3 is 15 amino acids. Germline V lookup: CDR1 SEHNR, CDR2 FQNEAQ (reference sequence). V was shortened by 7 bases and J by 3 bases, with 18 bases between the two germline ends. As DNA, the CDR3 is TGTGCCAGCACTTCGTACGAGGGGGGAAAAGAGACCCAGTACTTC. Protein product: CASTSYEGGKETQYF.

The chain recombines TRBV5-1 with TRBJ2-1, with 11 bases identical to TRBD2. The CDR3 sequence is 15 residues long. Germline V gene sequence: CDR1 SGHRS, CDR2 YFSETQ. V lost 4 bases to trimming and J lost 4 bases; unmatched junction nucleotides: 4. The CDR3 spells CASSQGLAEYNEQFF. The DNA of the CDR3 is TGCGCCAGCAGCCAGGGACTAGCGGAGTACAATGAGCAGTTCTTC.

The CDR3 coding sequence is TGCAGCGTCGCTATAGGGCGGGAAGGCTACACCTTC. Translated, it gives CSVAIGREGYTF. J is TRBJ1-2 and V is TRBV29-1; no clear D. CDR1 and CDR2 from the germline V gene are SQVTM and ANQGSEA. The length of the CDR3 is 12 residues. Trimming stripped 6 bases from V and 8 bases from J, with 16 bases between.

About this clone: Other nucleotide sequences in the sample specify the same CDR3. This chain joins TRBV27 and TRBJ2-7; D is ambiguous. The V end was cut by 2 bases, the J end by 6 bases, with 5 bases between. The CDR3 totals 11 residues. Germline V gene lookup returns CDR1 MNHEY and CDR2 SMNVEV (reference sequence). This CDR3 is CASSLLGEQYF. The CDR3 bases are TGTGCCAGCAGTTTACTCGGCGAGCAGTACTTC.

As concerns this clone: One end of the junction does not line up with germline, which may come from a read error. The chain links TRBV15 to TRBJ2-4; D is unclear. The CDR3 spans 14 residues. Germline V gives CDR1 LNHNV, CDR2 YYDKDF (reference sequence). The CDR3 DNA follows: TGTGCCACCAGCAGAACCGGATCACCCATAGAGAACGACTTC. This translates into CATSRTGSPIENDF.

The V call is TRBV18, the J call TRBJ2-7; D perhaps matches TRBD2 (5 bases). The V and J ends lost 10 bases and 0 bases respectively, with 13 bases between them. This CDR3 is 13 amino acids long. Germline CDR1 is KGHSH and CDR2 is LQKENI. This chain's CDR3 is CATGLGSSYEQYF. In nucleotides, the CDR3 is TGTGCCACCGGATTAGGGAGCTCCTACGAGCAGTACTTC.

The rearrangement uses TRBV10-1 and TRBJ2-7; perhaps TRBD2 as D (8 bases). This CDR3 region has 20 residues. The V and J ends lost 6 bases and 3 bases respectively, with 33 bases between them. Germline assignment: CDR1 WNHNN and CDR2 SYGVQD (reference sequence). The chain's CDR3 is CASSPHRGATKFSGDYEQYF. CDR3 in DNA: TGCGCCAGCAGCCCTCACAGGGGAGCAACAAAATTTAGCGGGGACTACGAGCAGTACTTC.

V is TRBV11-2 and J is TRBJ2-2; D possibly corresponds to TRBD2 (5 bases). The CDR3 sequence is 16 residues long. V lost 5 bases and J lost 0, with 13 bases in between. The germline CDR1 and CDR2 sequences are SGHAT and FQNNGV. The CDR3 nucleotides read TGTGCCAGCAGCCCCTTGGCGGGCGCGAACACCGGGGAGCTGTTTTTT. Encoded protein: CASSPLAGANTGELFF.

V usage is TRBV5-6 and J usage is TRBJ2-1; no clear D. This CDR3 is 14 amino acids long. The ends were cut back, 2 bases at V and 4 bases at J, with 10 bases in the middle. Germline assignment: CDR1 SGHDT and CDR2 YYEEEE. This chain's CDR3 is CASSFQTPYNEQFF. The CDR3 DNA follows: TGTGCCAGCAGCTTCCAGACACCGTACAATGAGCAGTTCTTC.

The chain is built from TRBV10-1 and TRBJ2-7; 8 bases line up with TRBD2. From germline, CDR1 is WNHNN and CDR2 SYGVQD (reference sequence). CDR3 length: 16 residues. Trimming took 2 bases from V and 2 from J; bases not matched to a gene: 8. The CDR3 sequence: CASSEKGAGAAYEQYF. The DNA of the CDR3 is TGCGCCAGCAGTGAGAAGGGAGCGGGAGCGGCCTACGAGCAGTACTTC.

The rearrangement links TRBV27 to TRBJ1-5; 7 nucleotides align to TRBD1. The V and J ends lost 6 bases and 4 bases, in that order; junction bases with no gene match: 6. The V gene's germline CDR1 is MNHEY and CDR2 SMNVEV (reference sequence). The CDR3 has 14 residues. The CDR3 is CASRNRGGNQPQHF. The CDR3 bases are TGTGCCAGCAGGAACAGGGGAGGGAATCAGCCCCAGCATTTT.

The genes are TRBV5-5 and TRBJ2-7; unclear D gene. Germline CDR1 reads SGHKS; CDR2 reads YYEKEE (reference sequence). The length of the CDR3 is 14 residues. The V end was cut by 3 bases, the J end by 2 bases, with 12 bases between. DNA of the CDR3: TGTGCCAGCAGCTCCCCTGGGGTCACCTACGAGCAGTACTTC. Its translation: CASSSPGVTYEQYF.

The gene calls are TRBV4-1 and TRBJ1-5, with D tentatively TRBD1 (6 bases). This CDR3 spans 17 amino acids. Trimming removed 4 bases at V and 6 bases at J, with 22 bases between. Germline V gene data show CDR1 as MGHRA and CDR2 as YSYEKL. The CDR3 reads CASSLGLPGHGVQPQHF. For the CDR3, the DNA is TGCGCCAGCAGCCTCGGGCTTCCGGGACACGGTGTTCAGCCCCAGCATTTT.

This chain joins TRBV7-9 and TRBJ1-1, with D tentatively TRBD1 (5 bases). V lost 2 bases and J lost 2, with 9 bases in between. Germline V gene data show CDR1 as SEHNR and CDR2 as FQNEAQ (reference sequence). The CDR3 spans 14 residues. CDR3 coding DNA: TGTGCCAGCAGCTTAAGGACACTAAACACTGAAGCTTTCTTT. It yields the protein CASSLRTLNTEAFF. Using reference TRBV7-9 and TRBJ1-1 for the parts outside the CDR3, the full variable domain is DTGVSQNPRHKITKRGQNVTFRCDPISEHNRLYWYRQTLGQGPEFLTYFQNEAQLEKSRLLSDRFSAERPKGSFSTLEIQRTEQGDSAMYLCASSLRTLNTEAFFGQGTRLTVV.

J is TRBJ2-7 and V is TRBV5-1, with 8 bases that match TRBD2. This CDR3 is 14 amino acids long. Germline-derived CDR1 and CDR2 are SGHRS and YFSETQ. With 1 base clipped from V and 3 bases from J, the junction kept 3 bases outside the gene matches. CDR3 sequence (DNA): TGCGCCAGCAGCTTGAGCGGGGGCCTCTACGAGCAGTACTTC. Its protein is CASSLSGGLYEQYF.

The CDR3 sequence: CAWSVLGAASTDTQYF. CDR3 bases: TGTGCCTGGAGTGTACTTGGGGCGGCTAGCACAGATACGCAGTATTTT. The chain joins TRBV30 to TRBJ2-3; tentatively, D is TRBD1 (5 bases). The CDR3 is 16 amino acids. Germline V gene sequence: CDR1 GTSNPN, CDR2 SVGIG (reference sequence). V was pared by 0 bases and J by 0 bases, with 13 bases between. Looking up the rest from reference TRBV30 and TRBJ2-3 gives the full variable domain: SQTIHQWPATLVQPVGSPLSLECTVEGTSNPNLYWYRQAAGRGLQLLFYSVGIGQISSEVPQNLSASRPQDRQFILSSKKLLLSDSGFYLCAWSVLGAASTDTQYFGPGTRLTVL.

This chain joins TRBV13 and TRBJ2-7; 7 nucleotides agree with TRBD2. This CDR3 contains 15 residues. V trimming: 5 bases; J trimming: 4 bases; junction bases outside the gene matches: 11. The germline V gene encodes CDR1 PRHDT and CDR2 FYEKMQ (reference sequence). Here the CDR3 DNA reads TGTGCCAGCAGCCCGTTCGGTAGCGGGCTGTACGAGCAGTACTTC. This translates into CASSPFGSGLYEQYF.

V gene TRBV7-9 combines with J gene TRBJ2-7; 7 positions agree with TRBD2. Per the germline V gene, CDR1 is SEHNR and CDR2 is FQNEAQ (reference sequence). V was clipped by 3 bases and J by 0 bases; unmatched bases: 5. The CDR3 sequence is 15 residues long. The CDR3 region is CASSFPSGTSYEQYF. The DNA for the CDR3 is TGTGCCAGCAGCTTCCCTAGCGGTACCTCCTACGAGCAGTACTTC.

The chain links TRBV4-3 to TRBJ2-3; 8 nucleotides align to TRBD2. With 3 bases clipped from V and 2 bases from J, the junction kept 19 bases outside the gene matches. The CDR3 is 20 amino acids. Germline V gene sequence: CDR1 LGHNA, CDR2 YSLEER. The CDR3 nucleotides are TGCGCCAGCAGCCATCCCGAGGGGCCAAGCGGGAGAAGGAACACAGATACGCAGTATTTT. This translates into CASSHPEGPSGRRNTDTQYF.

This chain links TRBV14 with TRBJ2-7; 8 nucleotides align to TRBD2. V trimming: 4 bases; J trimming: 0 bases; junction bases outside the gene matches: 14. Per germline, CDR1 SGHDN and CDR2 FVKESK. The CDR3 has 18 residues. The DNA of the CDR3 is TGTGCCAGCAGCCCCTACGAGAGAAACAGCGGGAGCTCCTACGAGCAGTACTTC. This codes for CASSPYERNSGSSYEQYF.

The rearrangement links TRBV27 to TRBJ1-2, with unresolved D. The CDR3 length is 14 residues. The V end was cut by 4 bases, the J end by 3 bases, with 12 bases between. CDR1 and CDR2 from the germline V gene are MNHEY and SMNVEV (reference sequence). CDR3 nucleotides: TGTGCCAGCAGTTATAAAAATTCTTACTATGGCTACACCTTC. Protein sequence: CASSYKNSYYGYTF.

Concerning this clone: Other DNA sequences in the sample encode the same CDR3. The CDR3 reads CASSLEGWELFF. The CDR3 coding sequence is TGTGCCAGCAGCTTAGAAGGTTGGGAGCTGTTTTTT. This chain links TRBV7-9 with TRBJ2-2, with D uncertain. This CDR3 spans 12 amino acids. Germline CDR1 is SEHNR and CDR2 is FQNEAQ (reference sequence). V lost 1 base and J 9 bases, leaving 6 bases between the germline ends.